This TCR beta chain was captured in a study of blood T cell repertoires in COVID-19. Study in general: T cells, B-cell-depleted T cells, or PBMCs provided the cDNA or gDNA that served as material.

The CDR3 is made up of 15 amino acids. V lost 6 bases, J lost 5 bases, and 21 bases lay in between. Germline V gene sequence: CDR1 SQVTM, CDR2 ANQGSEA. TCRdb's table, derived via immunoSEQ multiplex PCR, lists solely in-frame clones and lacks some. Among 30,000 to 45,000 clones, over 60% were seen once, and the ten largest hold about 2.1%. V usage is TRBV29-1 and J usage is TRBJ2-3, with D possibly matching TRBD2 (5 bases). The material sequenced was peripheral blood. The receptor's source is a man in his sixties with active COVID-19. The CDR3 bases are TGCAGCGTGGCCTATGAGGGCGGCCACATAGATACGCAGTATTTT. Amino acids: CSVAYEGGHIDTQYF.